This record looks at one TCR beta chain sequence and its context. The source of the sample is a study of CD8 T cells in Susac syndrome. cDNA came from around 0.5 to 1 ug RNA primed by random hexamers. The amplification used immunoSEQ multiplex PCR on TCR beta CDR3; it spanned 54 Vbeta and 13 Jbeta. Each CDR3 protein is one row after TCRdb ran MiXCR on the immunoSEQ multiplex PCR reads. This sample yields 400,000 to 550,000 distinct CDR3 sequences, of which approximately 89% are seen a single time; under 0.15% belongs to the top ten. CD8+ and CD4+ T cells from blood underwent TCR beta sequencing. Multiple sclerosis controls were treatment-naive patients with stable or active relapsing-remitting disease. Bulk CD8+ and CD4+ cells came from magnetic negative isolation; CD8+ TEMRA by FACS. The CDR3 contains 16 residues. Trimming removed 0 bases at V and 3 bases at J, with 12 bases between. Germline values: CDR1 WSHSY, CDR2 SAAADI.

The TCR originated in a human donor with multiple sclerosis. The source material was CD8+ T cells from PBMCs. The chain links TRBV10-2 to TRBJ2-4; D call uncertain. CDR3 sequence (DNA): TGCGCCAGCAGTGAGTCGCGCACTTACATCAAAAACATTCAGTACTTC. Translated: CASSESRTYIKNIQYF.